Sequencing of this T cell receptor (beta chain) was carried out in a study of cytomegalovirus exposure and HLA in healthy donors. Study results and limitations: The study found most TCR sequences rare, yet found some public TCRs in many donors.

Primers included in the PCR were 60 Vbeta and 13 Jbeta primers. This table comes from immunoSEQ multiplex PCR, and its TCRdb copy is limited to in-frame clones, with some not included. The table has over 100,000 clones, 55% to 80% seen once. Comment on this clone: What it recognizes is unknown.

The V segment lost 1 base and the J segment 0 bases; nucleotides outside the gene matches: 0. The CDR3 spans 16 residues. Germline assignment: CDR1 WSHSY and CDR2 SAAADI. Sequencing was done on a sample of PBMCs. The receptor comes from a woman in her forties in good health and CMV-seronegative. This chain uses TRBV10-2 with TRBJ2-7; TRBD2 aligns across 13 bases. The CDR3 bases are TGCGCCAGCAGTGAGTGGACTAGCGGGGGCTCCTACGAGCAGTACTTC. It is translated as CASSEWTSGGSYEQYF.